The following is a TCR delta chain sequence with its context. Only a few counts were recorded for this clone. The target of this receptor is not known. No much larger clone exists at a distance of one base, and base qualities are not known. The data were taken from a study of gammadelta T cells in human blood (dated by TCRdb to about 2020). What the study reported, not specific to this receptor: According to the study, polyclonal expansion of innate gamma-delta T cells right after birth appeared to be driven by microbial exposure.

The germline V gene sets CDR1 to TSWWSYY and CDR2 to QGS. The trim is 5 bases for V and 17 bases for J, with a gap of 24 bases between the germline ends. The CDR3, from cysteine to phenylalanine, totals 14 residues. This entry keeps only the CDR3 DNA: 42 bases, framed from base 1. Library preparation was by RT-PCR. Sequencing relied on an Illumina MiSeq. The public reads were reprocessed by TCRdb using CATT, and rows of matching DNA were later combined. This sample lists around 1,800 delta-chain clones; 7.5% to 9% were detected once. 3.5% to 5% of the sample goes to the ten largest clones. The sequence links TRDV1 to TRDJ2, and possibly TRDD2, on 6 matching bases. Sequencing was done on a sample of non-Vgamma9Vdelta2 gamma-delta T cells from infant blood. This clonotype was obtained from a human donor. The DNA reads as follows: TGTGCTCTTGGGAGGCCCTTCCCTCCTCTTCAGGGGTTCTTT. This is translated as CALGRPFPPLQGFF.